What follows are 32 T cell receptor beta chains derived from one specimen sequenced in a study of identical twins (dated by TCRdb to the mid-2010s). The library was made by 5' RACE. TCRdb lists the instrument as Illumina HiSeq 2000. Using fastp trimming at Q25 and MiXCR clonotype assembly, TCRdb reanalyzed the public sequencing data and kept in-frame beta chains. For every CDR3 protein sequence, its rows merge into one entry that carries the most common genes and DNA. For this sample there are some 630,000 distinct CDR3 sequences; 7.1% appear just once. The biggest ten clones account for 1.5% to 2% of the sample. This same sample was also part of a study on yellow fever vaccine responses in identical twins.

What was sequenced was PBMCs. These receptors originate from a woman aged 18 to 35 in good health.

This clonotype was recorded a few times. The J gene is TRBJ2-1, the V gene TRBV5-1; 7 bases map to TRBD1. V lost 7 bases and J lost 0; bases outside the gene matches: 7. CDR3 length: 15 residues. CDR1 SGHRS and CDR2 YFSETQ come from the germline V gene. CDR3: CASGVTGSSYNEQFF. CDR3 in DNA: TGCGCCAGCGGGGTGACAGGGAGCTCCTACAATGAGCAGTTCTTC.

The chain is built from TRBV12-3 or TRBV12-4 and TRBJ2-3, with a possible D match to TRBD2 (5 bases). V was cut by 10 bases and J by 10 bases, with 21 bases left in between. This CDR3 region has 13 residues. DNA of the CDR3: TGTGCCACCACCCCCTCGGGCGGGTTTGCGCAGTATTTT. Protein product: CATTPSGGFAQYF.

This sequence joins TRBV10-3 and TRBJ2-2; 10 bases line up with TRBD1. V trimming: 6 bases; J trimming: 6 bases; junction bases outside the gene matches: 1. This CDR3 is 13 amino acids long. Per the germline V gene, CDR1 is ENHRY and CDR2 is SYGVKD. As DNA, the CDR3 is TGTGCCATCAGGACAGGGGGCTCCGGGGAGCTGTTTTTT. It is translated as CAIRTGGSGELFF.

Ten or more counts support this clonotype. The DNA for the CDR3 is TGTGCCAGCAGTCCAAGGACAGGGGGCATGGACACTGAAGCTTTCTTT. Its protein is CASSPRTGGMDTEAFF. This chain connects TRBV12-3 or TRBV12-4 to TRBJ1-1; 11 positions match TRBD1. The V segment lost 5 bases and the J segment 3 bases; nucleotides outside the gene matches: 8. This CDR3 contains 16 residues.

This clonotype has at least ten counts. CDR3 region: CSARDLSRNTEAFF. CDR3 nucleotides: TGCAGTGCTAGAGATTTGTCCAGAAACACTGAAGCTTTCTTT. The chain recombines TRBV20-1 with TRBJ1-1; no clear D gene. Deletions cut 0 bases from V and 2 bases from J, with 10 bases between. Germline CDR1 reads DFQATT; CDR2 reads SNEGSKA (reference sequence). The CDR3 loop spans 14 amino acids.

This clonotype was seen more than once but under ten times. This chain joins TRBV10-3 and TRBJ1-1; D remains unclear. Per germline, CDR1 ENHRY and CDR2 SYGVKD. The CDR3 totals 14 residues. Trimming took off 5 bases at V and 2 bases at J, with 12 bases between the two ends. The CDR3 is CAISTDQGNTEAFF. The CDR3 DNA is TGTGCCATCAGTACTGACCAAGGAAACACTGAAGCTTTCTTT.

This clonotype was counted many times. The CDR3 region has the DNA TGTGCCAGCAGCTTAGATAGGGCGGGACACATAAACACTGAAGCTTTCTTT. It encodes CASSLDRAGHINTEAFF. V and J are TRBV11-2 and TRBJ1-1; D might be TRBD1 (6 bases). Trimming left V 0 bases short and J 2 bases short, with 16 bases between. This CDR3 has 17 residues. The germline V gene encodes CDR1 SGHAT and CDR2 FQNNGV.

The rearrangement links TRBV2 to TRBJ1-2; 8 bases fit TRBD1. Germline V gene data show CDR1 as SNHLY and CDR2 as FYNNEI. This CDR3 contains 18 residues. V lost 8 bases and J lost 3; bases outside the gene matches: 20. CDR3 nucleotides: TGTGCCAGCTGTCAAGGACAGGGACGGAAAGGAGATGACTATGGCTACACCTTC. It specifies CASCQGQGRKGDDYGYTF.

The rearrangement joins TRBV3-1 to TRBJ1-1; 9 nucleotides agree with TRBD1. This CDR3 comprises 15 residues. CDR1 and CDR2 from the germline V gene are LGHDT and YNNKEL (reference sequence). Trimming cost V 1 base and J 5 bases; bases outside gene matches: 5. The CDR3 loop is CASSQGGQGWTEAFF. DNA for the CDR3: TGTGCCAGCAGCCAAGGGGGACAGGGTTGGACTGAAGCTTTCTTT.

The CDR3 coding sequence is TGTGCCAGCAGTCCCCGGGAAGAAAGCAATCAGCCCCAGCATTTT. It encodes CASSPREESNQPQHF. The rearrangement joins TRBV6-1 to TRBJ1-5; no reliable D call. V lost 5 bases to trimming and J lost 1 base, with 12 bases between them. Germline lookup yields CDR1 MNHNS and CDR2 SASEGT. CDR3 length equals 15 residues.

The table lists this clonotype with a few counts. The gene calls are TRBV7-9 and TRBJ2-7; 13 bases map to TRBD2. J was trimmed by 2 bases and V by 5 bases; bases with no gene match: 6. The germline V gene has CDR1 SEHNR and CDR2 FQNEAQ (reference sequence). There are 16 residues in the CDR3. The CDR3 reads CASSAGTSGTAYEQYV. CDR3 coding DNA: TGTGCCAGCAGCGCTGGGACTAGCGGGACTGCCTACGAGCAGTACGTC.

CDR3 sequence: CASSSSTGIFQPQHF. The DNA of the CDR3 is TGTGCCAGCAGCTCCTCTACAGGGATCTTTCAGCCCCAGCATTTT. The rearrangement uses TRBV6-2 or TRBV6-3 and TRBJ1-5; D might be TRBD1 (6 bases). The CDR3 is 15 amino acids. Between the trimmed V and J ends, which lost 6 bases and 6 bases, there was a span of 18 bases. Germline lookup yields CDR1 MNHEY and CDR2 SVGEGT.

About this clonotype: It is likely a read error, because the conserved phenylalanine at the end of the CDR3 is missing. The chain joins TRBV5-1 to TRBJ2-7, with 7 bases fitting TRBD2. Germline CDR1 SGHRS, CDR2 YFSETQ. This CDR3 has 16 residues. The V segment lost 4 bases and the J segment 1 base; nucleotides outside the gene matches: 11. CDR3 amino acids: CASSLSGGSRSYEQYL. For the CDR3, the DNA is TGCGCCAGCAGCCTAAGCGGCGGGAGTAGGTCCTACGAGCAGTACTTA.

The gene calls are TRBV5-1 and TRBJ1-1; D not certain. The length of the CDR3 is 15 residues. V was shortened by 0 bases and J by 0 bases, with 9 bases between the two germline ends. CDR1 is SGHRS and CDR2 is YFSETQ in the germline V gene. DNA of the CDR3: TGCGCCAGCAGCTTGGATATGGGAATGAACACTGAAGCTTTCTTT. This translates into CASSLDMGMNTEAFF. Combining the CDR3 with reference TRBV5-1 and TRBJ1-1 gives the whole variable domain KAGVTQTPRYLIKTRGQQVTLSCSPISGHRSVSWYQQTPGQGLQFLFEYFSETQRNKGNFPGRFSGRQFSNSRSEMNVSTLELGDSALYLCASSLDMGMNTEAFFGQGTRLTVV.

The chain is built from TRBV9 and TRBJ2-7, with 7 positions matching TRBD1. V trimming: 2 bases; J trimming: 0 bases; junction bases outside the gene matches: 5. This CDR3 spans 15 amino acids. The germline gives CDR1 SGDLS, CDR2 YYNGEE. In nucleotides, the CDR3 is TGTGCCAGCAGCGTGGGGGACAGCCCCTCCTACGAGCAGTACTTC. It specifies CASSVGDSPSYEQYF.

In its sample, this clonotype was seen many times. CDR3 nucleotides: TGTGCCAGCAGCTACACAGGTTCCTCTGGAAACACCATATATTTT. Encoded protein: CASSYTGSSGNTIYF. J is TRBJ1-3 and V is TRBV6-5, with TRBD1 as a possible D gene (5 bases). The CDR3 has 15 residues. The germline V gene has CDR1 MNHEY and CDR2 SVGAGI. V gave up 6 bases and J gave up 0 bases, with 12 bases separating them.

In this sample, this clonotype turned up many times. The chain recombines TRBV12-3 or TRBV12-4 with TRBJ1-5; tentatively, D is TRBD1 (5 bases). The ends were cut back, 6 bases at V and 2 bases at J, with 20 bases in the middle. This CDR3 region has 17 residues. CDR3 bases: TGTGCCAGCAGCCAGGGTGCCGGAGGGGCTGGCAATCAGCCCCAGCATTTT. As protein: CASSQGAGGAGNQPQHF.

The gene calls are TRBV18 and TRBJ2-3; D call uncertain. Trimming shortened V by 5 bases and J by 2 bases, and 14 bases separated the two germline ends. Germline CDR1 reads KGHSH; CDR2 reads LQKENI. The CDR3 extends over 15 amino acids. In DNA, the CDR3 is TGTGCCAGCTCAGCAATGGAGCTCCCCACAGATACGCAGTATTTT. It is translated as CASSAMELPTDTQYF.

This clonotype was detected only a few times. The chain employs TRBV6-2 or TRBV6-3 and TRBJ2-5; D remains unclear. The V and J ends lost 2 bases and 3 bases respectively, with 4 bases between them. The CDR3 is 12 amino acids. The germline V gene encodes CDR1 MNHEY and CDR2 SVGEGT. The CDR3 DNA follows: TGTGCCAGCAGTTACGGGGAAGAGACCCAGTACTTC. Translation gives CASSYGEETQYF.

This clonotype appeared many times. The CDR3, as DNA: TGCGCCAGCAGCTCCAATCCGGGACACCCTGGCTACACCTTC. It is translated as CASSSNPGHPGYTF. The chain joins TRBV5-1 to TRBJ1-2; possible D gene TRBD1, 6 bases. The germline V gene has CDR1 SGHRS and CDR2 YFSETQ. The CDR3 has 14 amino acids. Trimming left V 3 bases short and J 7 bases short, with 16 bases between.

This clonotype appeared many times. The CDR3 is CATSRDQGATNEKLFF. CDR3 nucleotides: TGTGCCACCAGCAGAGATCAGGGAGCAACTAATGAAAAACTGTTTTTT. This chain uses TRBV15 with TRBJ1-4; D perhaps matches TRBD1 (5 bases). V lost 0 bases and J 0 bases, leaving 8 bases between the germline ends. Germline CDR1 and CDR2: LNHNV and YYDKDF (reference sequence). This CDR3 is 16 amino acids long. The full variable domain, in which reference TRBV15 and TRBJ1-4 provide the parts outside the CDR3, is DAMVIQNPRYQVTQFGKPVTLSCSQTLNHNVMYWYQQKSSQAPKLLFHYYDKDFNNEADTPDNFQSRRPNTSFCFLDIRSPGLGDTAMYLCATSRDQGATNEKLFFGSGTQLSVL.

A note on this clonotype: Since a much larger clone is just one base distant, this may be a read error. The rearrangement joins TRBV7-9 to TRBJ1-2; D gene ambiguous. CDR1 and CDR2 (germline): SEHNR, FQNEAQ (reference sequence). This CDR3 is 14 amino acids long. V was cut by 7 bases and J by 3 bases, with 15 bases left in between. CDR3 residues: CASTLTAADYGYTF. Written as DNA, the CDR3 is TGTGCCAGCACCCTTACAGCGGCGGACTATGGCTACACCTTC.

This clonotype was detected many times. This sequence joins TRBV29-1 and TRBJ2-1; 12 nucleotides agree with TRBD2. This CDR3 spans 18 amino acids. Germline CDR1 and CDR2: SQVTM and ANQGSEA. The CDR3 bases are TGCAGTACTGCTACGCTAGCGGGGGGGCCCCAATCCTACAATGAGCAGTTCTTC. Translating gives CSTATLAGGPQSYNEQFF.

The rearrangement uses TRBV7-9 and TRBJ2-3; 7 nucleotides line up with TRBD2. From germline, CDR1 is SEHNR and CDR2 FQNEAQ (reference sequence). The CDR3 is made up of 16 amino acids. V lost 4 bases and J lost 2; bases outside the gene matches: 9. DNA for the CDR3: TGTGCCAGCAGCTGGGGAGGGCCCTTGTACACAGATACGCAGTATTTT. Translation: CASSWGGPLYTDTQYF.

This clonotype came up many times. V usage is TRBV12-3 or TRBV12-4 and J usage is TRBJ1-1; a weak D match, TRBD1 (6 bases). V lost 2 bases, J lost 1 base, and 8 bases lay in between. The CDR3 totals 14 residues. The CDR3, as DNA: TGTGCCAGCAGTTTACTGGACAGGAACACTGAAGCTTTCTTT. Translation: CASSLLDRNTEAFF.

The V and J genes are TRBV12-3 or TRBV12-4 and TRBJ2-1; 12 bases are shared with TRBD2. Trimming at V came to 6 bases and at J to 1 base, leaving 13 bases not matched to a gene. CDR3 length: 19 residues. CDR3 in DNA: TGTGCCAGCAGGACAAACCTAGCGGGAGGGCCATTTTCCTACAATGAGCAGTTCTTC. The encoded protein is CASRTNLAGGPFSYNEQFF.

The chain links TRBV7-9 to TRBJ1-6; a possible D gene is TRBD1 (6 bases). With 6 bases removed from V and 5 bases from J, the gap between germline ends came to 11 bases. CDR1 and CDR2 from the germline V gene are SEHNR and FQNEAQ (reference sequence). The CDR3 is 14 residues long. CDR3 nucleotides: TGTGCCAGCAGATACAGGGATAATAATTCACCCCTCCACTTT. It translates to CASRYRDNNSPLHF.

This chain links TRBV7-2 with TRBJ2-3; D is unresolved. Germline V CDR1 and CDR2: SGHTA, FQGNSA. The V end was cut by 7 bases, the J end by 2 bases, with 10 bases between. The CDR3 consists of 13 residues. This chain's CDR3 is CASIGRTTDTQYF. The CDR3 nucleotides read TGTGCCAGCATTGGGCGGACCACAGATACGCAGTATTTT.

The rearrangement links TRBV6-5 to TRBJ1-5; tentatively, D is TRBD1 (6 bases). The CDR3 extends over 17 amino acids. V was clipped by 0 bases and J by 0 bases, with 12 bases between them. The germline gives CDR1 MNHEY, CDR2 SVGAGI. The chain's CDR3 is CASSYSSSRGSNQPQHF. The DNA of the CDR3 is TGTGCCAGCAGTTACTCGAGTAGCAGGGGTAGCAATCAGCCCCAGCATTTT.

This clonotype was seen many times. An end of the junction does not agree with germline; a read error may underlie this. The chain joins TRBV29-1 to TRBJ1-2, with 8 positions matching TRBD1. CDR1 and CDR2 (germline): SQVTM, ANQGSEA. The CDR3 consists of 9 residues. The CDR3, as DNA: TGCAGCGTTAATGGGGACAGGCCCTTC. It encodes CSVNGDRPF.

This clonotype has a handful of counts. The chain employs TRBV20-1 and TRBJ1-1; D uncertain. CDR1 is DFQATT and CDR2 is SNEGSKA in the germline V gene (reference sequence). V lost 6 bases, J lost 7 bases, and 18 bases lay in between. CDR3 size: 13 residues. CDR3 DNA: TGCAGTGCCTCGTCCACTGGGGAAAATGAAGCTTTCTTT. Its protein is CSASSTGENEAFF.

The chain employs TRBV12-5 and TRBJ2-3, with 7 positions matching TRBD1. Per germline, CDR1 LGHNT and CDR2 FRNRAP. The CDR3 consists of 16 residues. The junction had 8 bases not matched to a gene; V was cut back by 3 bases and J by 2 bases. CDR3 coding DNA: TGTGCTAGTGGTTTTAATCCGGGACAGAACACAGATACGCAGTATTTT. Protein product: CASGFNPGQNTDTQYF.